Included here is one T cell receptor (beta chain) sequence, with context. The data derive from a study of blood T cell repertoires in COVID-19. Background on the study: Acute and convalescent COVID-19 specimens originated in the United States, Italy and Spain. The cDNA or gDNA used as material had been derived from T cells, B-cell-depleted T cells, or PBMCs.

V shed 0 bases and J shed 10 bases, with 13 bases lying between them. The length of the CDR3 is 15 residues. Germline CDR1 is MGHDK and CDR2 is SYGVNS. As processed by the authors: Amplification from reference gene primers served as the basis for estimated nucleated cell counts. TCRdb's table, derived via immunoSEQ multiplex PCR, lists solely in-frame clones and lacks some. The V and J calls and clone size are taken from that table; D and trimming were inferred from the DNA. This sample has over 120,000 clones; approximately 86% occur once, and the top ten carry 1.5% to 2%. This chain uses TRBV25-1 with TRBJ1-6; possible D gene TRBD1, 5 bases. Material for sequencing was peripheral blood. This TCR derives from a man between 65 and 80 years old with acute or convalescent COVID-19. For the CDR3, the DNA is TGTGCCAGCAGTGAATATGGGACGGGGGACTCACCCCTCCACTTT. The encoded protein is CASSEYGTGDSPLHF.